This T cell receptor beta chain was recovered during a study of blood T cell repertoires in COVID-19. Source study methods: Amplification of reference gene primers was used by the study to estimate nucleated cell counts. Here immunoSEQ multiplex PCR was the method, and the copy in TCRdb shows in-frame clones only, minus some. That table furnishes V, J and clone size, whereas the DNA furnished D and trimming. The repertoire holds around 280,000 clones, with approximately 86% as singletons. The receptor's source is a woman in her 30s who had recovered from COVID-19. Material for sequencing was peripheral blood.

The CDR3 DNA follows: TGTGCCAGCAGTGAAGCCCGCGGGGCCTACAGGGGCGAAGGGTCTGGGGCCAACGTCCTGACTTTC. This encodes CASSEARGAYRGEGSGANVLTF. The rearrangement links TRBV6-1 to TRBJ2-6, with D maybe TRBD1 (7 bases). The CDR3 runs to 22 residues. The V gene's germline CDR1 is MNHNS and CDR2 SASEGT. With 0 bases removed from V and 1 base from J, the gap between germline ends came to 25 bases.